Here is one T cell receptor (beta chain) with its context. Which antigen it targets is not known. No per-base quality is available; no much larger clone lies one base away. The receptor library was made with 5' RACE. This sample was sequenced with a NextSeq 500. Unique molecular identifiers were attached to individual cDNA molecules in the TCR library protocol so that sequencing error and PCR bias could be corrected. Both TCR alpha and beta chains were sequenced, and tight co-correlation was observed between alpha and beta sequence abundances in each sample. Per the authors' processing: V gene, J gene and CDR3 annotation of TCR sequences was performed with Decombinator V4. Expanded TCRs were defined as changing significantly between any two time points under a Poisson model with p below 0.0001. TCR abundances were normalised to the total number of TCRs sequenced in each sample and reported as counts per million. MAIT TCRs were defined by TRAV1-2 paired with TRAJ12, TRAJ20 or TRAJ33, and iNKT TCRs by TRAV10 paired with TRAJ18. VDJdb, accessed on 1 November 2021, was searched for TCRs annotated for CMV, EBV and SARS-CoV-2, and TCRs annotated for more than one antigen were excluded. TCRdb redid the processing of the public reads, applying fastp at Q25 and MiXCR, and retained in-frame beta chains. Entries are consolidated by CDR3 protein sequence, retaining the most common genes and DNA. The V and J calls and clone size are TCRdb's, not the authors'. This sample lists some 91,000 distinct CDR3 sequences; under 15% were detected once. The leading ten clones occupy around 2.4% of the sample.

The data originate from a study of early T cells in non-severe SARS-CoV-2 infection (dated by TCRdb to the early 2020s). Regarding the study in general: Because TCR sequencing was done on bulk RNA from unsorted whole blood, the alpha and beta chains could not be paired.

Set within a cohort of healthcare workers in London, UK, this nested case-control study involved weekly PCR testing of nasopharyngeal swabs along with blood sampling. Between 23 and 31 March 2020, the week of the UK lockdown, healthcare workers were enrolled and then followed up weekly for as long as 16 weeks. From the cysteine through the phenylalanine, the CDR3 covers 12 amino acids. Only the CDR3 portion is preserved as DNA: 36 bases, with reading frame beginning at the first base. V trim: 9 bases; J trim: 6 bases; unmatched bases: 8. Per the germline V gene, KGHSH is the CDR1 and LQKENI is the CDR2. Study-level results and caveats: VDJdb matching was skewed toward anti-spike CD8 responses and likely underestimated virus-specific expansions, missing private and CD4 specificities.

This clonotype was sampled from an adult who was a healthcare worker with PCR-confirmed SARS-CoV-2 infection or an uninfected control (not recorded which). The rearranged chain carries TRBV18 and TRBJ2-7, and 7 junction bases match TRBD1. The sample was whole blood. CDR3 protein: CASSGQPGEQYF. At the DNA level, the sequence is TGTGCCAGTTCGGGACAGCCAGGCGAGCAGTACTTC.